Listed here are 3 T cell receptor beta chains from one sample, sequenced in a study of cytomegalovirus exposure and HLA in healthy donors. In the PCR, 60 Vbeta and 13 Jbeta primers were used. Method: immunoSEQ multiplex PCR; TCRdb's copy keeps in-frame clones and lacks some. Of about 150,000 clones detected, about 64% appear once; the ten largest clones hold around 3%. Source material: PBMCs. The source of these receptors is a woman aged 25 to 45 in good health and CMV-seropositive.

The CDR3 DNA reads TGCGCCAGCAGCCAAACGGGGAGTCCCTTACGGGAGCAGTACTTC. Its protein is CASSQTGSPLREQYF. The chain uses TRBV10-2 and TRBJ2-5; perhaps TRBD2 as D (6 bases). The CDR3 loop spans 15 amino acids. Germline CDR1 WSHSY, CDR2 SAAADI. The V gene lost 6 bases and the J gene lost 11 bases, with 25 bases spanning the gap.

V usage is TRBV13 and J usage is TRBJ1-2, with 11 bases aligning to TRBD1. V shed 5 bases, J shed 8 bases, and the junction held 13 bases outside the gene matches. The germline V gene encodes CDR1 PRHDT and CDR2 FYEKMQ (reference sequence). The length of the CDR3 is 16 residues. Here the CDR3 DNA reads TGTGCCAGCAGCCCGACTAAGGACAGGGGGCTGAAGGGCTACACCTTC. It specifies CASSPTKDRGLKGYTF.

The chain recombines TRBV7-2 with TRBJ2-7; 11 bases are shared with TRBD2. CDR3 length: 16 amino acids. V shed 5 bases and J 5 bases; nucleotides not matched to a gene: 11. CDR1 SGHTA and CDR2 FQGNSA come from the germline V gene. The CDR3 protein is CASSPTLAGGVHEQYF. Here the CDR3 DNA reads TGTGCCAGCAGCCCGACTCTAGCGGGAGGAGTCCACGAGCAGTACTTC.